These T cell receptor beta chains were read from a single sample in a study of tissue T cells after allogeneic stem cell transplantation. Produced via immunoSEQ multiplex PCR; TCRdb's table is partial and in-frame only. The table lists tens of thousands of clones, roughly 92% of them singletons, with 3% to 4% in the top ten. The specimen comprised blood, sampled before transplantation. The receptors stem from a woman aged 35 to 70 who later had graft-versus-host disease after an allogeneic stem cell transplant. The conserved cysteine and the conserved F or W are not part of the CDR3 here.

J	V	CDR3
TRBJ2-1	TRBV6-2/TRBV6-3	ASSKDNNNNEQF
TRBJ1-1	TRBV5-5	ASRFYGTQYTEAF
TRBJ2-4	TRBV28	ASSWDRGNRAKNIQY
TRBJ2-3	TRBV30	AWKPPGRVDTQY
TRBJ2-7	TRBV6-5	ASSYSPREPNKQY
TRBJ2-3	TRBV7-2	ASSFQGRGDTQY
TRBJ2-1	TRBV18	ASSPLRQGSGNEQF
TRBJ2-1	TRBV25-1	ASSAAGSYNEQF
TRBJ2-1	TRBV7-8	ASKKAGLAGNEQF
TRBJ2-1	TRBV7-2	ASSLGSVPYNEQF
TRBJ1-1	TRBV27	ASSSWRENTEAF
TRBJ1-1	TRBV7-3	ASSPQGMNTEAF
TRBJ2-7	TRBV6-6	ASRRDLQGTYEQY
TRBJ1-2	TRBV19	ASSMTGTDYGYT
TRBJ1-2	TRBV24-1	ATSDLFGYT
TRBJ1-1	TRBV28	ASSLTGAGEAF
TRBJ2-5	TRBV7-2	ASSLIGLETQY
TRBJ1-4	TRBV6-5	ASSYSTGVVEKLF
TRBJ2-3	TRBV25-1	ASSGGDRGTDTQY
TRBJ2-6	TRBV5-6	ASSWGFGSQTGANVLT
TRBJ2-3	TRBV5-6	ASSLVGQGAPDTQY
TRBJ2-6	TRBV9	ASSPLEGGWGANVLT
TRBJ2-1	TRBV27	ASSLIIAGGYNEQF
TRBJ2-2	TRBV19	ASRLGTNTGELF
TRBJ1-2	TRBV6-2/TRBV6-3	ASSYGSRTFYGYT
TRBJ1-2	TRBV12-3/TRBV12-4	ASSPFGGYGYT
TRBJ2-7	TRBV27	ASSFGYEQY
TRBJ2-1	TRBV11-3	ASSPGGGANEQF
TRBJ1-1	TRBV10-3	ATSGAWDTEAF
TRBJ1-4	TRBV28	ASLSGAIGNEKLF
TRBJ2-5	TRBV7-9	ASSLREGQGETQY
TRBJ2-1	TRBV7-2	ASSLEGDDEQF
TRBJ2-3	TRBV4-3	ASSLARGHNQNTQY
TRBJ2-2	TRBV3-1/TRBV3-2	ASSQRVLAGTNTGELF
TRBJ1-5	TRBV6-1	ASSEGRSNQPQH
TRBJ1-4	TRBV9	ASSVGPRGEKLF
TRBJ1-1	TRBV2	ASRGQGVNTEAF
TRBJ2-2	TRBV4-1	ASSLLLTSGSGTGELF
TRBJ1-5	TRBV4-3	ASSRDLSNQPQH
TRBJ2-7	TRBV11-3	ASSLATRGYEQY
TRBJ2-5	TRBV18	ASSPLDSLQETQY
TRBJ2-7	TRBV4-3	ASSQVTGEPYEQY
TRBJ2-3	TRBV5-4	ASSTALGRHTQY
TRBJ1-2	TRBV28	ASVGQGRGYT
TRBJ2-5	TRBV18	ASSPPGYQETQY
TRBJ1-5	TRBV6-5	ASSSRRDQPQH
TRBJ2-7	TRBV6-2/TRBV6-3	ASSYPPDVPYEQY
TRBJ2-7	TRBV9	ASSVGSSGRAYEQY
TRBJ2-1	TRBV6-5	ASSYSPVGYNEQF